Listed below are T cell receptor beta chains from one sample, sequenced in a study of cytomegalovirus exposure and HLA in healthy donors. Libraries were prepared by immunoSEQ multiplex PCR; TCRdb keeps only in-frame clonotypes and omits some of them. This table has about 120,000 clones, 76% appearing once. The sample comprised PBMCs. These TCRs come from a man aged 25-45 years in good health and CMV-seropositive. The CDR3 runs from the conserved cysteine through the conserved F or W. Each record gives: D gene, clone size, J gene, V gene, CDR3 DNA, CDR3 protein. D genes are given only for firm matches. Clone sizes are given selectively: once, few, many, or a class where the clone is expanded.

>TRBD1|.|TRBJ1-4|TRBV2
TGTGCCAGCAGTGGGGACAGGGTTATGCCAACTAATGAAAAACTGTTTTTT
CASSGDRVMPTNEKLFF
>.|.|TRBJ1-3|TRBV9
TGTGCCAGCAGCGTAGGGAGCTCTGGAAACACCATATATTTT
CASSVGSSGNTIYF
>TRBD2|.|TRBJ2-7|TRBV7-2
TGTGCCAGCAGCTTAACTGGGCGGGGGGCCTACGAGCAGTACTTC
CASSLTGRGAYEQYF
>TRBD2|few|TRBJ2-7|TRBV27
TGTGCCAGCACCCCCCGACTAGCGGGGGGGCCATACGAGCAGTACTTC
CASTPRLAGGPYEQYF
>.|.|TRBJ2-7|TRBV11-3
TGTGCCAGCAGCCCGCGGATAGACTCCTACGAGCAGTACTTC
CASSPRIDSYEQYF
>.|.|TRBJ1-4|TRBV7-9
TGTGCCAGCAGCTTAGCGCGGGGTCGAACGGGAGAAAAACTGTTTTTT
CASSLARGRTGEKLFF
>.|.|TRBJ2-5|TRBV27
TGTGCCAGCAGTTCCCGGGTAGGGGCGAAAAGAGAGACCCAGTACTTC
CASSSRVGAKRETQYF
>TRBD1|.|TRBJ2-7|TRBV5-1
TGCGCCAGCAGCTTAGGACAGGGGCCCTACGAGCAGTACTTC
CASSLGQGPYEQYF
>.|.|TRBJ1-2|TRBV30
TGTGCCTGGAGTGTACGGGGGGGGGATGGCTACACCTTC
CAWSVRGGDGYTF
>.|.|TRBJ1-2|TRBV15
TGTGCCACCAGCAGAGAGGTCACAGGGTCTAACTATGGCTACACCTTC
CATSREVTGSNYGYTF
>.|.|TRBJ2-6|TRBV5-1
TGCGCCAGTCTGGACATGAGCTCTGGGGCCAACGTCCTGACTTTC
CASLDMSSGANVLTF
>TRBD1|.|TRBJ1-1|TRBV19
TGTGCCAGTAGTAGCCTCCCCGGACAGGGTATCACTGAAGCTTTCTTT
CASSSLPGQGITEAFF
>.|.|TRBJ2-7|TRBV5-6
TGTGCCAGCAGCTTGGGGGGCAGCCTCTCCTACGAGCAGTACTTC
CASSLGGSLSYEQYF
>.|few|TRBJ2-7|TRBV19
TGTGCCAGTAGTATAAGGGCAGGGTACGAGCAGTACTTC
CASSIRAGYEQYF
>TRBD1|.|TRBJ1-3|TRBV5-1
TGCGCCAGCAGCACGGGACAGGCGAACTCTGGAAACACCATATATTTT
CASSTGQANSGNTIYF
>.|.|TRBJ1-5|TRBV28
TGTGCCAGCAGTTTTTCAACAGGCTATAGCAATCAGCCCCAGCATTTT
CASSFSTGYSNQPQHF